The clone carrying this T cell receptor (beta chain) was seen at least ten times. The antigen remains unidentified. Disease duration was under 3 months in the ophthalmopathy patients, who also had a Clinical Activity Score of at least 3 and a NOSPECS grade of at least 4. The PBMCs were taken from approximately 11 ml of fresh peripheral blood. The data were obtained in a study of T cells in Graves' hyperthyroidism and ophthalmopathy. Study-level background: Peripheral blood collection took place at initial diagnosis, before any treatment.

CDR3 length equals 12 residues. V shed 7 bases and J 5 bases; nucleotides not matched to a gene: 3. Germline values: CDR1 SGHAT, CDR2 FQNNGV. Points from the study as a whole: Ophthalmopathy could be told apart from stable hyperthyroidism with a 13 V-J model.

Amplification of TCR beta CDR3 regions was performed using RNA transcripts as template. HTBI primers were used for first-round RT-PCR of the TCR CDR3. TCRdb re-analysed the multiplex PCR reads in MiXCR, keeping a single row per CDR3 protein. The sample lists around 400,000 distinct CDR3 sequences, nearly 15% occurring once. The rearrangement joins TRBV11-2 to TRBJ2-3; 7 bases match TRBD2. The source of this sequence is a woman aged 55-70 years with Graves' ophthalmopathy. The source material was blood. In nucleotides, the CDR3 is TGTGCCAGCACCACGGGGGGAGATACGCAGTATTTT. Translating it yields CASTTGGDTQYF.